This is a list of T cell receptor beta chains from one sample in a study of T cell repertoires in cytomegalovirus infection. One entry per CDR3 protein results from TCRdb running MiXCR on the reads. The top ten clones hold around 15% of a sample with 350,000 to 550,000 distinct CDR3 sequences, approximately 33% of them seen once. Specimen: PBMCs. These receptors originate from a human donor in good health (CMV status not recorded). Some clones in this sample may be carry-over from other donors' samples. Each CDR3 is given with its conserved first and last residue. Each record gives: D gene, V gene, J gene, clone size, CDR3 protein, CDR3 DNA. D genes are given only for firm matches. Where a row states a size, it is once, few, many or the class of an expanded clone; other rows omit it.

>-|TRBV11-2|TRBJ2-1|-
CASSWRLSGVLSDEQFF
TGTGCCAGCAGCTGGAGACTATCGGGGGTCCTGTCAGATGAGCAGTTCTTC
>TRBD2|TRBV5-1|TRBJ2-1|once
CASSLEASGALSSYNEQFF
TGCGCCAGCAGCTTGGAGGCTAGCGGGGCCTTGAGCTCCTACAATGAGCAGTTCTTC
>TRBD2|TRBV20-1|TRBJ2-7|-
CSARLAGVYEQYF
TGCAGTGCTAGACTAGCGGGGGTCTACGAGCAGTACTTC
>TRBD2|TRBV28|TRBJ2-3|once
CATSPGGGASDTQYF
TGTGCCACCTCCCCTGGCGGGGGGGCCTCAGATACGCAGTATTTT
>TRBD1|TRBV2|TRBJ2-3|-
CASSPGQKSDTQYF
TGTGCCAGCAGCCCGGGACAGAAGTCAGATACGCAGTATTTT
>TRBD1|TRBV18|TRBJ1-5|-
CASSVDRVGNQPQHF
TGTGCCAGCTCAGTCGACAGGGTCGGCAATCAGCCCCAGCATTTT
>-|TRBV12-3/TRBV12-4|TRBJ2-3|many
CASFVASTSTDTQYF
TGTGCCAGTTTTGTCGCGTCGACTAGCACAGATACGCAGTATTTT
>-|TRBV5-1|TRBJ2-2|-
CASSPHQFGVLFF
TGCGCCAGCAGTCCTCATCAGTTCGGGGTGCTGTTTTTT
>-|TRBV5-8|TRBJ2-7|few
CASSFSGAEQYF
TGTGCCAGCAGCTTTTCAGGTGCCGAGCAGTACTTC
>-|TRBV7-8|TRBJ1-2|-
CASSLGRAYGYTF
TGTGCCAGCAGCTTGGGACGGGCCTATGGCTACACCTTC
>-|TRBV7-9|TRBJ2-1|-
CASSLASPLHNEQFF
TGTGCCAGCAGCTTAGCTAGCCCACTACATAATGAGCAGTTCTTC
>TRBD2|TRBV27|TRBJ2-3|-
CASSPIAGGPTDTQYF
TGTGCCAGCAGTCCAATAGCGGGGGGGCCAACAGATACGCAGTATTTT
>-|TRBV6-1|TRBJ2-3|many
CASTPEGTYSTDTQYF
TGTGCCAGCACCCCTGAGGGCACATATAGCACAGATACGCAGTATTTT
>-|TRBV7-2|TRBJ2-3|many
CASSLPERGRDTQYF
TGTGCCAGCAGCTTACCTGAGCGAGGCCGGGATACGCAGTATTTT
>TRBD2|TRBV30|TRBJ2-2|-
CAWSALAGGAGELFF
TGTGCCTGGAGTGCCCTAGCGGGGGGAGCCGGGGAGCTGTTTTTT
>TRBD1|TRBV12-3/TRBV12-4|TRBJ1-1|many
CASSSTGSPRANTEAFF
TGTGCCAGCAGTTCGACAGGGTCTCCACGGGCTAACACTGAAGCTTTCTTT
>-|TRBV29-1|TRBJ1-5|few
CSVGGRLGSNQPQHF
TGCAGCGTTGGAGGACGCCTAGGGAGCAATCAGCCCCAGCATTTT
>-|TRBV7-2|TRBJ1-5|many
CASSRATLEPQHF
TGTGCCAGCAGCCGAGCCACCCTCGAGCCCCAGCATTTT
>-|TRBV2|TRBJ1-5|-
CASSPDNQPQHF
TGTGCCAGCAGTCCGGACAATCAGCCCCAGCATTTT
>-|TRBV19|TRBJ1-4|few
CASSGGAEEKLFF
TGTGCCAGTAGTGGTGGAGCAGAAGAAAAACTGTTTTTT
>-|TRBV14|TRBJ2-3|-
CASSRQGSRTDTQYF
TGTGCCAGCAGCCGTCAGGGATCGAGAACAGATACGCAGTATTTT
>-|TRBV20-1|TRBJ1-4|few
CSARDFKATNEKLFF
TGCAGTGCTAGAGATTTTAAAGCAACTAATGAAAAACTGTTTTTT
>TRBD1|TRBV5-1|TRBJ1-2|few
CASSSNGQANYGYTF
TGCGCCAGCAGCTCGAATGGACAGGCTAACTATGGCTACACCTTC